The 10 T cell receptor beta chains reported below all come from one sample, sequenced in a study of cytomegalovirus exposure and HLA in healthy donors. Amplification used 60 Vbeta primers and 13 Jbeta primers. Produced via immunoSEQ multiplex PCR; TCRdb's table is partial and in-frame only. The sample yields 90,000 or so clones, around 82% seen once. Sequencing was carried out using PBMCs. These receptor sequences come from a man aged 30 to 45 in good health and CMV-seropositive.

Note on this clone: At one end the junction does not follow the germline gene, possibly because of a read error. The CDR3 bases are TGTGCTAGTGGTTTGGTCAGGGACTCTGGTTATAGCAGTCAGCCCCAGCATTTT. This translates into CASGLVRDSGYSSQPQHF. This rearrangement joins TRBV12-5 to TRBJ1-5; possibly TRBD1 for D (5 bases). Germline V gene sequence: CDR1 LGHNT, CDR2 FRNRAP. This CDR3 spans 18 amino acids.

The chain uses TRBV9 and TRBJ2-1, with 11 nucleotides matching TRBD2. V shed 0 bases and J 9 bases; nucleotides not matched to a gene: 5. Germline values: CDR1 SGDLS, CDR2 YYNGEE. The CDR3 runs to 15 residues. This chain's CDR3 is CASSVATSGSSEQFF. The CDR3 DNA sequence: TGTGCCAGCAGCGTAGCTACTAGCGGGAGTAGTGAGCAGTTCTTC.

The chain recombines TRBV4-3 with TRBJ1-2; D may be TRBD1 (5 bases). V shed 1 base and J shed 7 bases, with 16 bases lying between them. This CDR3 is built from 15 residues. Germline values: CDR1 LGHNA, CDR2 YSLEER. CDR3 nucleotide sequence: TGCGCCAGCAGCCAAGGCCGGGGGAGTACGGCTGGCTACACCTTC. It specifies CASSQGRGSTAGYTF.

This clone was recorded only once. The J gene is TRBJ2-5, the V gene TRBV25-1, with D hard to call. Judging by the DNA end, TRBJ2-7 fits better; the J call may be wrong. This CDR3 spans 14 amino acids. The germline gives CDR1 MGHDK, CDR2 SYGVNS. The CDR3 protein is CASSERLGPYEQYF. In nucleotides, the CDR3 is TGTGCCAGCAGTGAAAGGCTGGGCCCCTACGAGCAGTACTTC.

This chain links TRBV7-9 with TRBJ1-1, with D perhaps TRBD1 (6 bases). V lost 5 bases to trimming and J lost 1 base, with 14 bases between them. Looked up from germline, CDR1 is SEHNR and CDR2 is FQNEAQ (reference sequence). This CDR3 has 15 amino acids. CDR3 in amino acids: CASSPTVQGNTEAFF. As DNA, the CDR3 is TGTGCCAGCAGCCCCACCGTACAGGGGAACACTGAAGCTTTCTTT.

The V gene is TRBV28, the J gene TRBJ2-1, with 9 nucleotides matching TRBD2. V dropped 5 bases and J dropped 5; count of bases not matched to a gene: 7. CDR3 size: 15 residues. Germline loops: CDR1 MDHEN, CDR2 SYDVKM. Here the CDR3 reads CASSLVLAGHNEQFF. DNA of the CDR3: TGTGCCAGCAGTCTGGTACTAGCGGGTCACAATGAGCAGTTCTTC.

V and J are TRBV11-2 and TRBJ2-3, with D hard to call. This CDR3 comprises 12 residues. V lost 5 bases to trimming and J lost 3 bases, with 6 bases between them. Looked up from germline, CDR1 is SGHAT and CDR2 is FQNNGV. The DNA of the CDR3 is TGTGCCAGCAGCAAATCGACAGATACGCAGTATTTT. It is translated as CASSKSTDTQYF.

This clone was counted once. V gene TRBV9 combines with J gene TRBJ2-3; 12 bases agree with TRBD2. The CDR3 is 16 residues long. J gave up 1 base and V 3 bases, and 3 bases lay outside the gene matches. Germline assignment: CDR1 SGDLS and CDR2 YYNGEE. The CDR3 here is CASSGGTSGRTDTQYF. The CDR3 coding sequence is TGTGCCAGCAGCGGCGGGACTAGCGGGCGCACAGATACGCAGTATTTT. Filled out from reference TRBV9 and TRBJ2-3, the complete variable domain reads DSGVTQTPKHLITATGQRVTLRCSPRSGDLSVYWYQQSLDQGLQFLIQYYNGEERAKGNILERFSAQQFPDLHSELNLSSLELGDSALYFCASSGGTSGRTDTQYFGPGTRLTVL.

This clone was detected only once. V usage is TRBV2 and J usage is TRBJ2-7; TRBD2 aligns across 7 bases. Germline V gives CDR1 SNHLY, CDR2 FYNNEI. V shed 1 base and J 2 bases; nucleotides not matched to a gene: 8. The CDR3 is made up of 16 amino acids. The CDR3, as DNA: TGTGCCAGCAGTGAAGTCGGCGGGAGTATGGCCTACGAGCAGTACTTC. This codes for CASSEVGGSMAYEQYF.

This sequence joins TRBV19 and TRBJ1-1; D uncertain. The V end was cut by 1 base, the J end by 5 bases, with 14 bases between. This CDR3 comprises 15 residues. The germline CDR1 and CDR2 sequences are LNHDA and SQIVND (reference sequence). CDR3 bases: TGTGCCAGTAGTATAGTTGCGGGAGGGCAAACTGAAGCTTTCTTT. It codes for CASSIVAGGQTEAFF.